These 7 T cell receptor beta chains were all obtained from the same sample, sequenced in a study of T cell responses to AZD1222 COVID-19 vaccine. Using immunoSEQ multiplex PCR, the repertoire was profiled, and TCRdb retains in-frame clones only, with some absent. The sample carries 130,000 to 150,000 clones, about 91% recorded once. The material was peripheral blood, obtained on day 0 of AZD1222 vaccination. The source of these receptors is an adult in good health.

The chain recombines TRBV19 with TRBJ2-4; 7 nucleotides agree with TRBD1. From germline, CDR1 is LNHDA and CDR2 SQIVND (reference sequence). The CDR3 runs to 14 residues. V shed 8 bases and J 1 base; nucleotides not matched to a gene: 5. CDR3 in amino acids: CASHDRAAKNIQYF. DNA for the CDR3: TGTGCCAGTCACGACAGGGCGGCCAAAAACATTCAGTACTTC. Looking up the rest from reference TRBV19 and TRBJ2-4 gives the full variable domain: DGGITQSPKYLFRKEGQNVTLSCEQNLNHDAMYWYRQDPGQGLRLIYYSQIVNDFQKGDIAEGYSVSREKKESFPLTVTSAQKNPTAFYLCASHDRAAKNIQYFGAGTRLSVL.

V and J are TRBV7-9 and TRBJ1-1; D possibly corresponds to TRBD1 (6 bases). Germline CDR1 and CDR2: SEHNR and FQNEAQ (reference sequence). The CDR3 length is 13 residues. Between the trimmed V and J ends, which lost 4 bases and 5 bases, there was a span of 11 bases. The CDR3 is CASSSRGETEAFF. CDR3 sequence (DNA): TGTGCCAGCAGCTCCAGGGGAGAGACTGAAGCTTTCTTT.

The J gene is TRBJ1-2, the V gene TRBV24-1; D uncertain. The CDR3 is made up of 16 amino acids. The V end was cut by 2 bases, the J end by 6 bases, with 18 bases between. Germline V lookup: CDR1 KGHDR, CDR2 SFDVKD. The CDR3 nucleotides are TGTGCCACCAGTGATTCTACAGTCCTCGGGAGCAATGGCTACACCTTC. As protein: CATSDSTVLGSNGYTF.

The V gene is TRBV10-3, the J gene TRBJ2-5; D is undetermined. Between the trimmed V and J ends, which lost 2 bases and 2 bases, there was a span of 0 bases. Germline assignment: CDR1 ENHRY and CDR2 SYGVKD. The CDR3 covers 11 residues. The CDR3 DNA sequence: TGTGCCATCAGTGAGCAAGAGACCCAGTACTTC. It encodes CAISEQETQYF.

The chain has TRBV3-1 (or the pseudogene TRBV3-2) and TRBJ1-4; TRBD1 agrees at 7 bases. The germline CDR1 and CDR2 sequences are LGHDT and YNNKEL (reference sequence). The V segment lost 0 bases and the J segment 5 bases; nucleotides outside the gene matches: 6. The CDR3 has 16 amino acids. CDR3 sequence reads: CASSQDVETGNEKLFF. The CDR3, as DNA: TGTGCCAGCAGCCAAGATGTGGAGACAGGGAATGAAAAACTGTTTTTT.

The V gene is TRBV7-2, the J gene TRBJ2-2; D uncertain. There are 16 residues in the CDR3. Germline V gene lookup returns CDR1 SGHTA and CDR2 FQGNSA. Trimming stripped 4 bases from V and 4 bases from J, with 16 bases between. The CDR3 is CASSYLPGQTTGELFF. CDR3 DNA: TGTGCCAGCAGCTACCTTCCTGGGCAGACCACCGGGGAGCTGTTTTTT.

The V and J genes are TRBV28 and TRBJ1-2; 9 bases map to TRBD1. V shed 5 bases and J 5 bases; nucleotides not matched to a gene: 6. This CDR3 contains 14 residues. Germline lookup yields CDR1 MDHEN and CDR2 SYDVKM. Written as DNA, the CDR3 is TGTGCCAGCAGTCCACAGGGGGCTGGTTATGGCTACACCTTC. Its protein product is CASSPQGAGYGYTF.